Presented here are 12 T cell receptor beta chains from one specimen sequenced in a study of cytomegalovirus exposure and HLA in healthy donors (dated by TCRdb to about 2017). Library method: the immunoSEQ multiplex PCR assay. For the multiplex PCR, a mixture combining 60 forward primers for TCR Vbeta segments and 13 reverse primers for TCR Jbeta segments was used. Imported from immuneACCESS, the table was reduced by TCRdb to in-frame sequences with V and J called. These copies leave out some clones; in studies compared against another copy, an unresolved V gene accounts for under half, and the cause of the remainder is not known. The sample has roughly 150,000 clones on record, 84% of them singletons. 0.8% to 1.3% of the sample lies in the top ten. The material sequenced was PBMCs. These receptors were taken from a man aged 30 to 45 in good health and CMV-seronegative.

The rearrangement links TRBV28 to TRBJ1-1, with D maybe TRBD1 (6 bases). The CDR3 runs to 14 residues. Germline V lookup: CDR1 MDHEN, CDR2 SYDVKM. V was shortened by 7 bases and J by 1 base, with 13 bases between the two germline ends. The CDR3 protein is CASTGDTGNTEAFF. The CDR3, as DNA: TGTGCCAGCACCGGGGACACGGGGAACACTGAAGCTTTCTTT.

The chain recombines TRBV28 with TRBJ2-7; no clear D. The germline gives CDR1 MDHEN, CDR2 SYDVKM. The ends were cut back, 5 bases at V and 6 bases at J, with 11 bases in the middle. The CDR3 has 12 residues. Here the CDR3 DNA reads TGTGCCAGCAGTACCTCGCTACTCGAGCAGTACTTC. Translated, it gives CASSTSLLEQYF.

The chain couples TRBV18 to TRBJ2-3; possibly TRBD1 for D (6 bases). The germline V and J ends were trimmed by 4 bases and 6 bases, with 17 bases remaining between them. Germline-derived CDR1 and CDR2 are KGHSH and LQKENI. The CDR3 sequence is 15 residues long. The DNA of the CDR3 is TGTGCCAGCTCACGAACCTTGGGGGCGACTGATACGCAGTATTTT. Translated: CASSRTLGATDTQYF.

The chain employs TRBV19 and TRBJ1-2; D is unresolved. Germline loops: CDR1 LNHDA, CDR2 SQIVND (reference sequence). The CDR3 totals 15 residues. Deletions cut 5 bases from V and 0 bases from J, with 13 bases between. The CDR3 is CASSLITGTNYGYTF. Here the CDR3 DNA reads TGTGCCAGTAGTTTAATCACCGGGACTAACTATGGCTACACCTTC.

In nucleotides, the CDR3 is TGCGCCAGCAGCTTGAAGCAAAGCACAGATACGCAGTATTTT. Translated, it gives CASSLKQSTDTQYF. This sequence joins TRBV5-1 and TRBJ2-3; D unclear. CDR1 and CDR2 (germline): SGHRS, YFSETQ. The CDR3 extends over 14 amino acids. The ends were cut back, 1 base at V and 0 bases at J, with 6 bases in the middle.

The V gene is TRBV7-2, the J gene TRBJ2-3; 7 bases agree with TRBD2. This CDR3 is 16 amino acids long. Trimming took 5 bases from V and 6 from J; bases not matched to a gene: 14. Looked up from germline, CDR1 is SGHTA and CDR2 is FQGNSA. The CDR3 sequence is CASSQAGGGRRDTQYF. The CDR3 DNA sequence: TGTGCCAGCAGCCAAGCCGGCGGGGGTCGGCGGGATACGCAGTATTTT.

About this clone: The same CDR3 arises from other DNA sequences in this sample as well. The rearrangement joins TRBV5-1 to TRBJ2-7, with 8 bases that match TRBD2. The CDR3 loop spans 14 amino acids. Losses at the gene ends were 1 base for V and 0 bases for J; bases not matched to a gene: 0. In germline, CDR1 is SGHRS, CDR2 YFSETQ. The CDR3 loop is CASSLTSGSYEQYF. CDR3 in DNA: TGCGCCAGCAGCTTGACTAGCGGCTCCTACGAGCAGTACTTC.

The chain carries TRBV27 and TRBJ2-1; TRBD1 aligns across 8 bases. With 2 bases clipped from V and 12 bases from J, the junction kept 6 bases outside the gene matches. Per the germline V gene, CDR1 is MNHEY and CDR2 is SMNVEV (reference sequence). The CDR3 is made up of 13 amino acids. The DNA of the CDR3 is TGTGCCAGCAGTTTAGGGAAAGGGACAGGGCAGTTCTTC. The encoded protein is CASSLGKGTGQFF.

This chain connects TRBV2 to TRBJ1-5, with a tentative D call TRBD1 (5 bases). Per the germline V gene, CDR1 is SNHLY and CDR2 is FYNNEI. V shed 8 bases and J shed 7 bases, with 9 bases lying between them. This CDR3 has 11 amino acids. In DNA form, the CDR3 reads TGTGCCAGCGGGGGGGGACAGCCCCAGCATTTT. This sequence encodes CASGGGQPQHF.

The rearrangement joins TRBV7-6 to TRBJ2-7; a possible D gene is TRBD1 (6 bases). The germline gives CDR1 SGHVS, CDR2 FNYEAQ. This CDR3 has 14 amino acids. V lost 5 bases, J lost 2 bases, and 13 bases lay in between. In DNA, the CDR3 is TGTGCCAGCAGCCCGTGGACAGACACCTACGAGCAGTACTTC. Protein: CASSPWTDTYEQYF.

The gene calls are TRBV9 and TRBJ2-3; D uncertain. V was trimmed by 3 bases and J by 3 bases, leaving 8 bases between them. Germline CDR1 reads SGDLS; CDR2 reads YYNGEE. The CDR3 consists of 13 residues. CDR3 region: CASSGTTTDTQYF. CDR3 nucleotide sequence: TGTGCCAGCAGCGGAACGACAACAGATACGCAGTATTTT.

V gene TRBV10-1 combines with J gene TRBJ2-6; D unresolved. CDR1 is WNHNN and CDR2 is SYGVQD in the germline V gene (reference sequence). V was shortened by 2 bases and J by 4 bases, with 12 bases between the two germline ends. This CDR3 is 16 amino acids long. For the CDR3, the DNA is TGCGCCAGCAGTGAGGGCCCCGGGTCCGGGGCCAACGTCCTGACTTTC. Residues: CASSEGPGSGANVLTF.